These 25 T cell receptor beta chains originate from one sample sequenced in a study of tumor-infiltrating lymphocytes in primary liver carcinoma. cDNA specific to TCR beta was made from roughly 500 ng of total RNA, with a constant-region primer employed for priming. Employing slightly modified ARM-PCR, three nested multiplex PCR rounds were run, and these gave rise to the TCR beta libraries. TRBV1-TRBV30 forward and Cbeta reverse primers drove the first two approximately 10-cycle rounds. MiXCR, run by TCRdb on the multiplex PCR reads, gives a single entry per CDR3 protein. The sample has roughly 22,000 distinct CDR3 sequences, more than 70% seen once. Extraction of RNA together with DNA used about 17-30 mg of unsorted bulk tissue. Sequencing input: liver tumor tissue from sampling region 2. The sample's subset: tumor region T2, inferior pole. The receptor source for this set is a woman aged 25 to 45 with primary liver carcinoma and hepatitis B virus infection.

On this clonotype itself: This clone may be a read error of a much larger clone one base away. This rearrangement joins TRBV11-2 to TRBJ2-3; D gene ambiguous. Between the trimmed V and J ends, which lost 7 bases and 6 bases, there was a span of 8 bases. There are 11 residues in the CDR3. CDR1 and CDR2 (germline): SGHAT, FQNNGV. The chain's CDR3 is CASNPLDTQYF. Here the CDR3 DNA reads TGTGCCAGCAACCCTTTGGATACGCAGTATTTT.

The gene calls are TRBV11-2 and TRBJ2-1; possibly TRBD2 for D (5 bases). V lost 5 bases to trimming and J lost 4 bases, with 18 bases between them. The CDR3 covers 16 residues. Germline CDR1 SGHAT, CDR2 FQNNGV. CDR3 region: CASSTSLEGGYNEQFF. The CDR3 DNA reads TGTGCCAGCAGCACCTCACTAGAAGGAGGATACAATGAGCAGTTCTTC.

The chain has TRBV29-1 and TRBJ2-5; TRBD1 or TRBD2 may be the D gene (5 bases each). Germline lookup yields CDR1 SQVTM and CDR2 ANQGSEA. This CDR3 is built from 15 residues. The V end was cut by 5 bases, the J end by 7 bases, with 23 bases between. CDR3 in DNA: TGCAGCGTTAAAGCCGGAAGGGGAGTGAGGGGGACCCAGTACTTC. This translates into CSVKAGRGVRGTQYF.

The V call is TRBV4-3, the J call TRBJ2-3; 9 bases agree with TRBD2. The CDR3 is 17 amino acids. The junction had 17 bases not matched to a gene; V was cut back by 6 bases and J by 7 bases. The V gene's germline CDR1 is LGHNA and CDR2 YSLEER. The CDR3 DNA reads as TGCGCCAGCAGTCCCCGGGCGGGCGGGAGGGCGAGTAATACGCAGTATTTT. Its protein is CASSPRAGGRASNTQYF.

On this clonotype: Germline is not matched at one junction end, which may reflect a read error. Here the CDR3 reads CASSTVRGPTQYF. Written as DNA, the CDR3 is TGCGCCAGCAGTACCGTCAGGGGGCCGACCCAGTACTTC. J is TRBJ2-5 and V is TRBV6-5; TRBD1 agrees at 8 bases. Germline loops: CDR1 MNHEY, CDR2 SVGAGI. This CDR3 spans 13 amino acids.

This clonotype was recorded a few times. This rearrangement joins TRBV6-5 to TRBJ2-7; 10 bases map to TRBD1. CDR1 and CDR2 (germline): MNHEY, SVGAGI. The V segment lost 2 bases and the J segment 4 bases; nucleotides outside the gene matches: 5. This CDR3 is built from 15 residues. The CDR3 bases are TGTGCCAGCAGTTACCCATGGACAGGGGGTTACGAGCAGTACTTC. Encoded protein: CASSYPWTGGYEQYF.

This clonotype was found once. An end of the junction differs from the germline gene, which may be a read error. V is TRBV6-5 and J is TRBJ2-6, with TRBD1 matching over 11 bases. Germline V lookup: CDR1 MNHEY, CDR2 SVGAGI. CDR3 length: 17 residues. The CDR3 region is CASRMGQGVSRANALTF. The CDR3 nucleotides read TGTGCCAGCAGGATGGGACAGGGGGTAAGTAGGGCCAACGCCCTGACTTTC.

This clonotype came up many times. The rearrangement uses TRBV19 and TRBJ2-5; no clear D gene. There are 16 residues in the CDR3. Trimming shortened V by 0 bases and J by 2 bases, and 13 bases separated the two germline ends. Germline CDR1 reads LNHDA; CDR2 reads SQIVND (reference sequence). In DNA form, the CDR3 reads TGTGCCAGTAGTATAGAGGATGTTGGCGATCAAGAGACCCAGTACTTC. The encoded protein is CASSIEDVGDQETQYF.

The rearrangement links TRBV5-1 to TRBJ2-5; possible D gene TRBD2, 5 bases. The V gene lost 0 bases and the J gene lost 4 bases, with 34 bases spanning the gap. The germline CDR1 and CDR2 sequences are SGHRS and YFSETQ. CDR3 length: 22 residues. The CDR3 DNA is TGCGCCAGCAGCTTGGCCCCGACCAGCGCTAGCAGGTTGTGGGAGACGAGAGAGACCCAGTACTTC. It codes for CASSLAPTSASRLWETRETQYF.

Comment on this clonotype: Since the CDR3 does not end with the conserved phenylalanine or tryptophan, this likely comes from a read error. V is TRBV11-3 and J is TRBJ2-7; 12 nucleotides match TRBD1. Germline-derived CDR1 and CDR2 are SGHNT and YENEEA. The junction had 8 bases not matched to a gene; V was cut back by 5 bases and J by 6 bases. The CDR3 sequence is 15 residues long. CDR3 nucleotides: TGTGCCAGCAGCCCCGGGACAGGGGGCAACTTCGAGCAGTACCTC. Its translation is CASSPGTGGNFEQYL.

Of note for this clonotype: A read error may account for a junction end that differs from germline. The chain carries TRBV28 and TRBJ1-3, with unresolved D. The CDR3 consists of 14 residues. The germline V gene encodes CDR1 MDHEN and CDR2 SYDVKM. The CDR3 protein is CASSAQLVRSTTHF. For the CDR3, the DNA is TGTGCTAGTTCAGCACAGTTGGTGAGAAGCACCACACATTTT.

For this clonotype: One junction end does not reproduce the germline sequence, and a read error may be involved. This sequence joins TRBV4-3 and TRBJ2-7; 9 positions agree with TRBD1. The CDR3 totals 18 residues. Looked up from germline, CDR1 is LGHNA and CDR2 is YSLEER. The CDR3 loop reads CASSQAVTGGHISYERYF. CDR3 DNA sequence: TGCGCCAGTAGCCAAGCTGTGACAGGGGGTCACATTAGCTACGAACGGTATTTC.

V and J are TRBV19 and TRBJ2-1, with D unclear. Germline V CDR1 and CDR2: LNHDA, SQIVND (reference sequence). The CDR3 extends over 16 amino acids. The V and J ends lost 7 bases and 0 bases respectively, with 16 bases between them. The CDR3 DNA is TGTGCCAGTAATATGGACGCGGTTGGCTCCTACAATGAGCAGTTCTTC. Amino acids: CASNMDAVGSYNEQFF.

Only one count was recorded for this clonotype. One junction end does not reproduce the germline sequence, and a read error may be involved. V gene TRBV12-3 or TRBV12-4 combines with J gene TRBJ1-1; weak D call: TRBD1 (5 bases). The CDR3 totals 14 residues. As DNA, the CDR3 is TGTGTCAGCCGTTTGGGTGGGGGTGGAACTGAAGCTTTCTTT. Translated, it gives CVSRLGGGGTEAFF.

A note on this clonotype: The conserved final phenylalanine or tryptophan is absent from the CDR3, which likely points to a read error. The chain joins TRBV11-2 to TRBJ1-1; D is possibly TRBD1 (6 bases). Germline V gene sequence: CDR1 SGHAT, CDR2 FQNNGV. This CDR3 spans 14 amino acids. CDR3 DNA sequence: TGTGCCCGCAGATATACAAGGGGGAGGGCTGAAGCTTTCCTT. It translates to CARRYTRGRAEAFL.

This clonotype was seen once. This chain connects TRBV6-1 to TRBJ2-2; perhaps D is TRBD1 or TRBD2 (6 bases each). This CDR3 is built from 19 residues. Germline V CDR1 and CDR2: MNHNS, SASEGT. V shed 3 bases and J shed 8 bases, with 28 bases lying between them. As DNA, the CDR3 is TGTGCCAGCAGTGAGACCCTTCCCGGGGGCGCCGCGAACAGAGGGGAGCTGTTTTTT. Protein product: CASSETLPGGAANRGELFF.

Regarding this clonotype: At one of its ends the junction is not consistent with the germline gene, which may arise from a read error. V is TRBV5-6 and J is TRBJ2-2; D may be TRBD2 (5 bases). Germline CDR1 is SGHDT and CDR2 is YYEEEE. The CDR3 covers 15 residues. The CDR3 sequence is CASGLVPRVTGELSF. CDR3 bases: TGTGCCAGCGGCTTGGTACCTAGAGTCACCGGGGAGCTGTCTTTT.

The sample holds many counts of this clonotype. V is TRBV7-9 and J is TRBJ2-3; 13 bases align to TRBD2. The CDR3 length is 16 residues. With V trimmed by 3 bases and J by 7 bases, 7 bases remained unmatched. The germline gives CDR1 SEHNR, CDR2 FQNEAQ (reference sequence). The CDR3 spells CASSFRTSGSLNTQYF. In nucleotides, the CDR3 is TGTGCCAGCAGCTTCAGGACTAGCGGGAGTTTAAATACGCAGTATTTT.

To note about this clonotype: Relative to the germline gene, one junction end is altered; a read error may explain this. The rearrangement joins TRBV4-3 to TRBJ2-7, with D perhaps assigned TRBD1 or TRBD2 (5 bases each). CDR3 size: 18 residues. Germline CDR1 is LGHNA and CDR2 is YSLEER. The CDR3 region is CASSQSVTGGHISYEQYF. Written as DNA, the CDR3 is TGTGCCAGCAGCCAATCTGTGACTGGGGGTCACATTAGCTACGAGCAGTACTTC.

Regarding this clonotype: Its ends do not fully match the called genes, so a read error is possible. The gene calls are TRBV7-2 and TRBJ2-7, with 12 bases matching TRBD2. The germline CDR1 and CDR2 sequences are SGHTA and FQGNSA. This CDR3 has 15 residues. CDR3 nucleotide sequence: TGTGCCAGCAGCTTAGATCTAGCGGGAGGGCTGGAGCAGTACTTT. This codes for CASSLDLAGGLEQYF.

On this clonotype: With a much larger clone just one base away, this may be a read error. This sequence joins TRBV5-6 and TRBJ2-7; the D is unclear. V lost 4 bases to trimming and J lost 6 bases, with 11 bases between them. The CDR3 runs 12 residues. Looked up from germline, CDR1 is SGHDT and CDR2 is YYEEEE. The CDR3 protein is CASSIPASEQYF. In nucleotides, the CDR3 is TGTGCCAGCAGCATACCTGCTAGCGAGCAGTACTTC.

As for this clonotype: A read error may produce the germline difference seen at one junction end. V gene TRBV10-3 combines with J gene TRBJ2-1; D is perhaps TRBD2 (5 bases). Germline-derived CDR1 and CDR2 are ENHRY and SYGVKD. This CDR3 comprises 14 residues. The CDR3 nucleotides read TGTGCCATCAGTCCCACGGCGACCCGGAATGAGCGGTTATTC. Amino acid sequence: CAISPTATRNERLF.

This clonotype was recorded at least ten times. A much more abundant neighbour one base away suggests this may be a read error. The rearrangement joins TRBV7-8 to TRBJ1-2; 10 bases agree with TRBD1. The CDR3 contains 14 residues. Germline assignment: CDR1 SGHVS and CDR2 FQNEAQ. The CDR3 nucleotides are TGTGCCAGCAGTTCCGGGACAGGGGTCTATGACTACACCTTC. It codes for CASSSGTGVYDYTF. Filled out from reference TRBV7-8 and TRBJ1-2, the complete variable domain reads GAGVSQSPRYKVAKRGQDVALRCDPISGHVSLFWYQQALGQGPEFLTYFQNEAQLDKSGLPSDRFFAERPEGSVSTLKIQRTQQEDSAVYLCASSSGTGVYDYTFGSGTRLTVV.

The chain couples TRBV4-2 to TRBJ2-5, with 7 bases matching TRBD2. J gave up 0 bases and V 8 bases, and 6 bases lay outside the gene matches. CDR3 length equals 14 residues. From germline, CDR1 is LGHNA and CDR2 YNFKEQ. The CDR3 DNA follows: TGTGCCAGCCAAGGAGGGAGGGACCAAGAGACCCAGTACTTC. This translates into CASQGGRDQETQYF.

Details on this clonotype: Possible read error: a much larger clone is one base away. The CDR3 here is CSSRATLGGTDTQYF. The CDR3 DNA reads as TGCAGTTCTAGAGCGACTCTAGGGGGCACAGATACGCAGTATTTT. This chain links TRBV20-1 with TRBJ2-3, with a possible D match to TRBD1 (5 bases). Germline lookup yields CDR1 DFQATT and CDR2 SNEGSKA (reference sequence). This CDR3 is built from 15 residues.